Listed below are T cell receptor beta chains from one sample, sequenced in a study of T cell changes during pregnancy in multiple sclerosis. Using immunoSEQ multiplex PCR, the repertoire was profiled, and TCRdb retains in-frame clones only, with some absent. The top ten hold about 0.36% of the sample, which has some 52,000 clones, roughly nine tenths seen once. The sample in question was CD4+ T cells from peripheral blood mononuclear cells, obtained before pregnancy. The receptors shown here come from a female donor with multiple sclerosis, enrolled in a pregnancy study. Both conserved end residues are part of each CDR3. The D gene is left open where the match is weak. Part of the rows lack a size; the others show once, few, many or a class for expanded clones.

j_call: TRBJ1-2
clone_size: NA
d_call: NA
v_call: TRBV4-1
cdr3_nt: TGCGCCAGCAGCCCTCTGGGGGGGGCCTATGGCTACACCTTC
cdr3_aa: CASSPLGGAYGYTF

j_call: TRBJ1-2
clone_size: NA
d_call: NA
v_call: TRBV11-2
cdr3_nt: TGTGCCAGCAGCTTTATCTTTGGGGGGTTAGAGGATGGCTACACCTTC
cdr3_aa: CASSFIFGGLEDGYTF

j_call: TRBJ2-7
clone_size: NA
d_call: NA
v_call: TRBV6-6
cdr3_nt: TGTGCCAGCAGTGAGAGCGCCTCCTACGAGCAGTACTTC
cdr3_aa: CASSESASYEQYF

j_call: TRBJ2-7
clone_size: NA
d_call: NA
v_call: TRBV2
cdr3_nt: TGTGCCAGCAAACTCGGCGCAGGAAGCAACGAGCAGTACTTC
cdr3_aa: CASKLGAGSNEQYF

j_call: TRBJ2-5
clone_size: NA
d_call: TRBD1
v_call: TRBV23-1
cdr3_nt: TGCGCCAGCAGTCATCGGGGGACTCGTACGGGACAGGGGCGCGTGAGAGAGACCCAGTACTTC
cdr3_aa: CASSHRGTRTGQGRVRETQYF

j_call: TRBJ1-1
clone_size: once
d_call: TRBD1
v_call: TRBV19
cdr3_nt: TGTGCCAGTAGACCGACAGGGAGAACTGAAGCTTTCTTT
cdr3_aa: CASRPTGRTEAFF

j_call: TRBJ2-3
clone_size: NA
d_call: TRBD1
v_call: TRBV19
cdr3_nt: TGTGCCAGTAGTAGGACAGGGGGGAATACGCAGTATTTT
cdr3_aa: CASSRTGGNTQYF

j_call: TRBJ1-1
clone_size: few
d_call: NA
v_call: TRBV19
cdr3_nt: TGTGCCAGTATCAACAGGTTGGCCACTGAAGCTTTCTTT
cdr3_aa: CASINRLATEAFF

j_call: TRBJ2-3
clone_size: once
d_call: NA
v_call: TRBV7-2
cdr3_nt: TGTGCCAGCAGCCCTTTGACTCGTAGCACAGATACGCAGTATTTT
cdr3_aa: CASSPLTRSTDTQYF

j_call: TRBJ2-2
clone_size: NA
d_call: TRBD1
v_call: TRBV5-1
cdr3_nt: TGCGCCAGCAGCGGACAGGGCCGGGGTGTCACCGGGGAGCTGTTTTTT
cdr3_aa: CASSGQGRGVTGELFF

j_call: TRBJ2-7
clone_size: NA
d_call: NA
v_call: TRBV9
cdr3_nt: TGTGCCAGCAGCGTAACCTACGGGAGCAACAACGAGCAGTACTTC
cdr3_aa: CASSVTYGSNNEQYF

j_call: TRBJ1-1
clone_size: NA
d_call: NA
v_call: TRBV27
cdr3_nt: TGTGCCAGCAGTTCTAAGGGACTTATGAACACTGAAGCTTTCTTT
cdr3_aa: CASSSKGLMNTEAFF

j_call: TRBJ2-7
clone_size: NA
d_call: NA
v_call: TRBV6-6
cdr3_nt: TGTGCCAGCAGTTTATTTAGCGAGCAGTACTTC
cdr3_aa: CASSLFSEQYF

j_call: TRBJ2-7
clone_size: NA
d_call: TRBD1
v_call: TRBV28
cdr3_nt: TGTGCCAGCAGGACAGGGGGTACGAGCTCCTACGAGCAGTACTTC
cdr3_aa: CASRTGGTSSYEQYF

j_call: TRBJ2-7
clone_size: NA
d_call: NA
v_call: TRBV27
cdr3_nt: TGTGCCAGCCCGGATGGTCAGCGGCTCCCATACGAGCAGTACTTC
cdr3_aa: CASPDGQRLPYEQYF

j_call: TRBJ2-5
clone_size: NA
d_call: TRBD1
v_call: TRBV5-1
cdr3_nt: TGCGCCAGCAGCTCGGGGACAGGGGGTACGAAAGAGACCCAGTACTTC
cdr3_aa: CASSSGTGGTKETQYF